A selection of T cell receptor beta chains follows, all from one sample in a study of shared clonotypes between healthy human individuals. The protocol was immunoSEQ multiplex PCR, while the TCRdb copy is restricted to in-frame clones and leaves out a portion. The table has 1 million to 1.2 million clones, 60% to 80% seen once; the top ten hold 0.89%. The sample was memory CD4+ T cells from PBMCs. All receptors derive from a man aged 18 to 35 in good health. Some clones in this sample may be carry-over from other donors' samples. The CDR3 runs from the conserved cysteine through the conserved F or W. A D gene is named only where the DNA matches it firmly. Clone size is given for some rows only: seen once, a few or many times, or a class if the clone is expanded.

d_call clone_size j_call v_call cdr3_nt cdr3_aa
NA few TRBJ1-1 TRBV19 TGTGCCAGTAGTATCAGGGTTGAAGCTTTCTTT CASSIRVEAFF
TRBD2 NA TRBJ2-1 TRBV9 TGTGCCAGCACACAGGGACTAGCGGGAGTCTCACGGCAGTTCTTC CASTQGLAGVSRQFF
NA NA TRBJ1-2 TRBV18 TGTGCCAGCTCAGACGAACGGACGTCAAGGGATGGCTACACCTTC CASSDERTSRDGYTF
NA NA TRBJ1-3 TRBV18 TGTGCCAGCTCACCAGGGGTCGTGAAGACCCCCATATATTTT CASSPGVVKTPIYF
NA NA TRBJ2-5 TRBV5-1 TGCGCCAGCAGCCTTAGACCCCACAGGGTTTCCATCAAAGAGACCCAGTACTTC CASSLRPHRVSIKETQYF
NA few TRBJ2-7 TRBV9 TGTGCCAGCAGCGTCAGCCCACAGGGCTACGAGCAGTACTTC CASSVSPQGYEQYF
NA NA TRBJ2-1 TRBV7-9 TGTGCCAGCAGCCCGGCTAGCCCCCGGGGGTTCTTC CASSPASPRGFF
TRBD2 NA TRBJ2-7 TRBV4-2 TGTGCCAGCAGCCAGCTAGCGGGAGTGTCTACCTACGAGCAGTACTTC CASSQLAGVSTYEQYF
NA NA TRBJ1-2 TRBV19 TGTGCCAGTAGTATGGGTTCAGGAGGCTATGGCTACACCTTC CASSMGSGGYGYTF
TRBD1 once TRBJ2-1 TRBV7-3 TGTGCCAGCAGCGCAATGAAGGGACAGAGGAGTCGCTACAATGAGCAGTTCTTC CASSAMKGQRSRYNEQFF
NA NA TRBJ2-7 TRBV5-1 TGCGCCAGCACCCCCCGGGCAGGGGCGGCCTACGAGCAGTACTTC CASTPRAGAAYEQYF
NA once TRBJ1-3 TRBV7-2 TGTGCCAGCAGGTTCGGACAAGGTCTCGGGTCAAACACCATATATTTT CASRFGQGLGSNTIYF
NA NA TRBJ2-2 TRBV7-8 TGTGCCAGCAAGGCTATTCGTAACACCGGGGAGCTGTTTTTT CASKAIRNTGELFF
NA NA TRBJ2-7 TRBV20-1 TGCAGTGCCACGATTTCCGACGAGCAGTACTTC CSATISDEQYF
NA once TRBJ2-7 TRBV4-1 TGCGCCAGCAGCCGGGAAGGCCTCGAGCAGTACTTC CASSREGLEQYF
NA NA TRBJ2-1 TRBV5-6 TGTGCCAGCAGCCTGAGCGGGACAGCTGAGCAGTTCTTC CASSLSGTAEQFF
TRBD2 NA TRBJ2-2 TRBV7-3 TGTGCCAGCCCTAAGAGGGAGGGTGCCGGGGAGCTGTTTTTT CASPKREGAGELFF
NA NA TRBJ1-5 TRBV6-6 TGTGCCAGCAGTGAGGGTTTTGAGGGACAGCCCCAGCATTTT CASSEGFEGQPQHF
NA few TRBJ1-3 TRBV28 TGTGCCAGCAGTCCCCCGCTCGTCTCCTCTGGAAACACCATATATTTT CASSPPLVSSGNTIYF
NA NA TRBJ1-1 TRBV28 TGTGCCAGCGCCAAGAGACCCGGGACCTCCACTGAAGCTTTCTTT CASAKRPGTSTEAFF
TRBD2 NA TRBJ2-1 TRBV10-3 TGTGCCATCGGTAAGACTAGCTTACCCAATGAGCAGTTCTTC CAIGKTSLPNEQFF
NA NA TRBJ2-4 TRBV28 TGTGCCAGCAGTTCCGGGACGCCTTTCAGCATTCAGTACTTC CASSSGTPFSIQYF
NA NA TRBJ1-5 TRBV30 TGTGCCTGGAGTGCCCAGGGCGGCAATCAGCCCCAGCATTTT CAWSAQGGNQPQHF
NA NA TRBJ2-3 TRBV5-4 TGTGCCAGCAGCTCGGACTCCACAGATACGCAGTATTTT CASSSDSTDTQYF
NA many TRBJ2-2 TRBV5-4 TGTGCCAGCAGTCAAACCGGGGAGCTGTTTTTT CASSQTGELFF